These 32 T cell receptor beta chains share one sample of origin, sequenced in a study of CD8 T cells in Susac syndrome. RNA, at about 0.45 to 1 ug, was reverse transcribed with random hexamers. TCRdb fed the immunoSEQ multiplex PCR reads into MiXCR, producing one record per CDR3 protein. The sample records under 95,000 distinct CDR3 sequences, about 95% being singletons. The sample was CD4+ T cells from PBMCs. The receptors were gathered from a human donor with Susac syndrome.

The rearrangement joins TRBV27 to TRBJ1-2; tentative D call: TRBD1 (5 bases). The CDR3 runs 14 residues. The germline CDR1 and CDR2 sequences are MNHEY and SMNVEV (reference sequence). The V and J ends lost 4 bases and 4 bases respectively, with 13 bases between them. The CDR3 coding sequence is TGTGCCAGCAGTTCCGGTGGGGGAGTCTATGGCTACACCTTC. Amino acid sequence: CASSSGGGVYGYTF.

The chain carries TRBV5-6 and TRBJ2-1; D possibly corresponds to TRBD2 (5 bases). Per the germline V gene, CDR1 is SGHDT and CDR2 is YYEEEE. Trimming stripped 0 bases from V and 1 base from J, with 17 bases between. The CDR3 covers 18 residues. CDR3 residues: CASSLERPDGGSYNEQFF. CDR3 DNA sequence: TGTGCCAGCAGCTTGGAGCGGCCCGACGGTGGGTCCTACAATGAGCAGTTCTTC. The full variable domain, completed using reference TRBV5-6 and TRBJ2-1, is DAGVTQSPTHLIKTRGQQVTLRCSPKSGHDTVSWYQQALGQGPQFIFQYYEEEERQRGNFPDRFSGHQFPNYSSELNVNALLLGDSALYLCASSLERPDGGSYNEQFFGPGTRLTVL.

The rearrangement uses TRBV29-1 and TRBJ2-7; 8 nucleotides align to TRBD2. Germline V lookup: CDR1 SQVTM, CDR2 ANQGSEA. V was clipped by 6 bases and J by 2 bases; unmatched bases: 6. This CDR3 has 13 residues. In DNA, the CDR3 is TGCAGCGTCACGGGGGGGGCCACCTACGAGCAGTACTTC. Protein product: CSVTGGATYEQYF.

This clonotype was found once. The V gene is TRBV7-3, the J gene TRBJ2-3; D ambiguous. The CDR3 extends over 14 amino acids. The germline CDR1 and CDR2 sequences are SGHTA and FQGTGA. V lost 4 bases and J lost 4, with 12 bases in between. The CDR3 is CASSWISPADTQYF. The CDR3 DNA reads as TGTGCCAGCAGCTGGATTAGCCCAGCAGATACGCAGTATTTT.

V gene TRBV12-3 or TRBV12-4 combines with J gene TRBJ1-2; maybe TRBD1 (5 bases). V lost 2 bases to trimming and J lost 7 bases, with 17 bases between them. This CDR3 has 15 residues. The CDR3 reads CASSLCGDGGCGYTF. In DNA, the CDR3 is TGTGCCAGCAGTTTATGCGGGGATGGGGGTTGTGGCTACACCTTC.

V and J are TRBV20-1 and TRBJ2-5, with D perhaps TRBD2 (6 bases). Germline V gene sequence: CDR1 DFQATT, CDR2 SNEGSKA (reference sequence). The CDR3 is 14 residues long. This CDR3 reads CSASPFAGQETQYF. The CDR3 coding sequence is TGCAGCGCCTCCCCTTTCGCGGGGCAAGAGACCCAGTACTTC.

This clonotype was found once. The rearrangement links TRBV15 to TRBJ1-6; possible D gene TRBD1, 6 bases. Germline lookup yields CDR1 LNHNV and CDR2 YYDKDF (reference sequence). CDR3 length equals 15 residues. The V gene lost 5 bases and the J gene lost 10 bases, with 18 bases spanning the gap. For the CDR3, the DNA is TGTGCCACCAGCGGCCCCGGGGGGCCGCGGTCACCCCTCCACTTT. It is translated as CATSGPGGPRSPLHF.

The genes are TRBV6-5 and TRBJ2-7, with a tentative D call TRBD1 (6 bases). Germline V CDR1 and CDR2: MNHEY, SVGAGI. V was cut by 3 bases and J by 5 bases, with 11 bases left in between. The CDR3 contains 13 residues. CDR3 DNA: TGTGCCAGCAGTTATCAGGGGACGAACGAGCAGTACTTC. It codes for CASSYQGTNEQYF.

The V and J genes are TRBV5-1 and TRBJ2-7; D ambiguous. The V end was cut by 5 bases, the J end by 5 bases, with 17 bases between. Germline CDR1 and CDR2: SGHRS and YFSETQ. The CDR3 totals 14 residues. CDR3 in amino acids: CASSAEILIDEQYF. Written as DNA, the CDR3 is TGCGCCAGCAGTGCCGAGATATTGATTGACGAGCAGTACTTC.

V is TRBV5-1 and J is TRBJ2-1; 10 bases map to TRBD1. The germline gives CDR1 SGHRS, CDR2 YFSETQ. V trimming: 0 bases; J trimming: 2 bases; junction bases outside the gene matches: 2. The CDR3 runs to 16 residues. Here the CDR3 reads CASSLVGQGAYNEQFF. The CDR3 DNA reads TGCGCCAGCAGCTTGGTCGGACAGGGGGCCTACAATGAGCAGTTCTTC.

V gene TRBV30 combines with J gene TRBJ2-3, with 7 nucleotides matching TRBD2. The CDR3 runs 14 residues. J was trimmed by 4 bases and V by 3 bases; bases with no gene match: 7. Germline-derived CDR1 and CDR2 are GTSNPN and SVGIG (reference sequence). CDR3 loop: CAWRRIAGSDTQYF. In nucleotides, the CDR3 is TGTGCCTGGAGGAGGATAGCGGGCTCAGATACGCAGTATTTT.

This clonotype was seen a handful of times. The J gene is TRBJ2-5, the V gene TRBV12-3 or TRBV12-4; no firm D call. This CDR3 is 12 amino acids long. Deletions cut 3 bases from V and 5 bases from J, with 7 bases between. CDR3 nucleotides: TGTGCCAGCAGTTTGAAGGCGGAGACCCAGTACTTC. Amino acid sequence: CASSLKAETQYF.

In its sample, this clonotype was seen once. The chain carries TRBV20-1 and TRBJ2-1, with TRBD1 as a possible D gene (7 bases). The germline gives CDR1 DFQATT, CDR2 SNEGSKA (reference sequence). V was clipped by 6 bases and J by 0 bases, with 15 bases between them. CDR3 length: 15 amino acids. The CDR3 protein is CSAVADRSSYNEQFF. The CDR3 region has the DNA TGCAGTGCCGTAGCGGACAGGAGCTCCTACAATGAGCAGTTCTTC.

This chain links TRBV12-3 or TRBV12-4 with TRBJ1-2; 11 bases are a match to TRBD1. Trimming removed 3 bases from V and 6 bases from J; junction bases left unmatched: 6. The CDR3 consists of 15 residues. The CDR3 DNA sequence: TGTGCCAGCAGTTTGTTGGACAGGGGGCGGGATGGCTACACCTTC. This translates into CASSLLDRGRDGYTF.

In DNA form, the CDR3 reads TGTGCCAGCAGTGCCCGTTCTAACAGGGCACGCACAGATACGCAGTATTTT. Amino acid sequence: CASSARSNRARTDTQYF. The chain couples TRBV27 to TRBJ2-3, with a possible D match to TRBD1 (6 bases). Trimming removed 5 bases at V and 1 base at J, with 19 bases between. This CDR3 has 17 residues. Germline V gene data show CDR1 as MNHEY and CDR2 as SMNVEV (reference sequence).

This chain connects TRBV24-1 to TRBJ1-5, with 7 bases aligning to TRBD1. The V segment lost 4 bases and the J segment 5 bases; nucleotides outside the gene matches: 4. The length of the CDR3 is 14 residues. The germline CDR1 and CDR2 sequences are KGHDR and SFDVKD. CDR3 in amino acids: CATSDETGYQPQHF. The CDR3 bases are TGTGCCACCAGTGACGAGACAGGGTATCAGCCCCAGCATTTT.

The rearrangement joins TRBV6-2 or TRBV6-3 to TRBJ2-5; no firm D call. Deletions cut 4 bases from V and 0 bases from J, with 6 bases between. The germline CDR1 and CDR2 sequences are MNHEY and SVGEGT. The CDR3 is 13 amino acids. CDR3 residues: CASSWNDQETQYF. The CDR3 bases are TGTGCCAGCAGTTGGAACGACCAAGAGACCCAGTACTTC.

The chain uses TRBV20-1 and TRBJ2-5; D perhaps matches TRBD2 (6 bases). Germline assignment: CDR1 DFQATT and CDR2 SNEGSKA (reference sequence). This CDR3 has 13 amino acids. Trimming left V 4 bases short and J 2 bases short, with 11 bases between. The CDR3 protein is CSATYRGQETQYF. In nucleotides, the CDR3 is TGCAGTGCTACTTACCGGGGGCAAGAGACCCAGTACTTC.

The rearrangement uses TRBV4-1 and TRBJ1-1; D unresolved. V was pared by 3 bases and J by 3 bases, with 5 bases between. This CDR3 has 12 amino acids. The germline CDR1 and CDR2 sequences are MGHRA and YSYEKL. CDR3 sequence reads: CASSQGYTEAFF. CDR3 bases: TGCGCCAGCAGCCAGGGATACACTGAAGCTTTCTTT.

The chain joins TRBV30 to TRBJ1-5, with D tentatively TRBD1 (5 bases). CDR1 is GTSNPN and CDR2 is SVGIG in the germline V gene (reference sequence). CDR3 size: 12 residues. V was trimmed by 7 bases and J by 8 bases, leaving 15 bases between them. CDR3 protein: CASGEWAEPQHF. Written as DNA, the CDR3 is TGTGCCTCGGGGGAATGGGCAGAGCCCCAGCATTTT. Looking up the rest from reference TRBV30 and TRBJ1-5 gives the full variable domain: SQTIHQWPATLVQPVGSPLSLECTVEGTSNPNLYWYRQAAGRGLQLLFYSVGIGQISSEVPQNLSASRPQDRQFILSSKKLLLSDSGFYLCASGEWAEPQHFGDGTRLSIL.

The chain links TRBV20-1 to TRBJ2-7, with unresolved D. V was pared by 6 bases and J by 3 bases, with 18 bases between. Germline V gene sequence: CDR1 DFQATT, CDR2 SNEGSKA (reference sequence). The CDR3 length is 14 residues. In nucleotides, the CDR3 is TGCAGTGCCATACGAGTAGACTTTTACTACGAGCAGTACTTC. As protein: CSAIRVDFYYEQYF.

The chain carries TRBV5-5 and TRBJ1-5; no clear D gene. V shed 1 base and J shed 9 bases, with 8 bases lying between them. The CDR3 is 12 residues long. Germline CDR1 is SGHKS and CDR2 is YYEKEE (reference sequence). This CDR3 reads CASSLYDGPQHF. CDR3 bases: TGTGCCAGCAGCTTGTACGATGGGCCCCAGCATTTT.

The V call is TRBV29-1, the J call TRBJ1-1; a possible D gene is TRBD1 (6 bases). The V gene lost 2 bases and the J gene lost 3 bases, with 10 bases spanning the gap. Germline values: CDR1 SQVTM, CDR2 ANQGSEA. The CDR3 has 13 amino acids. The CDR3: CSVETGWDTEAFF. CDR3 coding DNA: TGCAGCGTTGAAACAGGGTGGGACACTGAAGCTTTCTTT.

The chain recombines TRBV30 with TRBJ2-7; the D gene is possibly TRBD2 (7 bases). CDR1 is GTSNPN and CDR2 is SVGIG in the germline V gene (reference sequence). Trimming took 3 bases from V and 0 from J, leaving 12 bases between them. The CDR3 length is 14 residues. In DNA form, the CDR3 reads TGTGCCTGGAGGGGGGGGACAAGCTCCTACGAGCAGTACTTC. Protein product: CAWRGGTSSYEQYF.

The rearrangement links TRBV9 to TRBJ2-3; D may match TRBD1 or TRBD2 (5 bases each). Germline V gives CDR1 SGDLS, CDR2 YYNGEE. Between the trimmed V and J ends, which lost 0 bases and 6 bases, there was a span of 14 bases. The CDR3 length is 15 residues. The CDR3 DNA sequence: TGTGCCAGCAGCGTAGACGGGGCCGTGGGGGATACGCAGTATTTT. This codes for CASSVDGAVGDTQYF. Full variable domain (remainder filled in from reference TRBV9 and TRBJ2-3): DSGVTQTPKHLITATGQRVTLRCSPRSGDLSVYWYQQSLDQGLQFLIQYYNGEERAKGNILERFSAQQFPDLHSELNLSSLELGDSALYFCASSVDGAVGDTQYFGPGTRLTVL.

The chain links TRBV20-1 to TRBJ1-1, with D hard to call. CDR3 length: 12 residues. V lost 5 bases, J lost 0 bases, and 7 bases lay in between. Per the germline V gene, CDR1 is DFQATT and CDR2 is SNEGSKA (reference sequence). The CDR3: CSAYTLNTEAFF. As DNA, the CDR3 is TGCAGTGCTTACACTTTGAACACTGAAGCTTTCTTT.

The gene calls are TRBV9 and TRBJ2-6; tentative D call: TRBD2 (6 bases). CDR3 length: 17 amino acids. Trimming cost V 3 bases and J 9 bases, with 22 bases left between them. Germline CDR1 reads SGDLS; CDR2 reads YYNGEE. CDR3 DNA sequence: TGTGCCAGCAGCGCAGACCCTGGAACTCTGGGAGGCAACGTCCTGACTTTC. It translates to CASSADPGTLGGNVLTF.

This chain links TRBV20-1 with TRBJ2-3, with 7 bases identical to TRBD2. This CDR3 region has 16 residues. Germline V gene data show CDR1 as DFQATT and CDR2 as SNEGSKA (reference sequence). V trimming: 3 bases; J trimming: 3 bases; junction bases outside the gene matches: 12. CDR3 coding DNA: TGCAGTGCTAGGGACCCCTGGGCGGGGGATACAGATACGCAGTATTTT. Its translation: CSARDPWAGDTDTQYF.

This rearrangement joins TRBV5-4 to TRBJ2-2; no clear D. CDR1 and CDR2 from the germline V gene are SGHNT and YYREEE (reference sequence). This CDR3 comprises 15 residues. With 4 bases removed from V and 5 bases from J, the gap between germline ends came to 15 bases. CDR3 amino acids: CASSPLDQGTGELFF. CDR3 sequence (DNA): TGTGCCAGCAGCCCCTTAGACCAAGGGACCGGGGAGCTGTTTTTT.

The CDR3 DNA sequence: TGCGCCAGCAGCGTAGGGGGCTCTGGGGCCAACGTCCTGACTTTC. Its protein product is CASSVGGSGANVLTF. V and J are TRBV4-3 and TRBJ2-6, with a weak D call TRBD1 (6 bases). Germline V gene lookup returns CDR1 LGHNA and CDR2 YSLEER. The CDR3 spans 15 residues. Trimming stripped 5 bases from V and 0 bases from J, with 8 bases between.

This clonotype showed up just once. This rearrangement joins TRBV7-9 to TRBJ2-5, with D hard to call. CDR1 is SEHNR and CDR2 is FQNEAQ in the germline V gene (reference sequence). Trimming pared 2 bases from V and 5 bases from J, leaving 9 bases between. The CDR3 contains 13 residues. CDR3: CASSLSIWETQYF. CDR3 coding DNA: TGTGCCAGCAGCTTAAGTATATGGGAGACCCAGTACTTC.

The CDR3: CASSQGGAGNTIYF. DNA for the CDR3: TGTGCCAGCAGCCAGGGAGGGGCTGGAAACACCATATATTTT. The rearrangement joins TRBV7-9 to TRBJ1-3, with D perhaps matching TRBD1 (5 bases). The V and J ends lost 5 bases and 2 bases respectively, with 10 bases between them. The germline gives CDR1 SEHNR, CDR2 FQNEAQ (reference sequence). The length of the CDR3 is 14 residues.